This T cell receptor (beta chain) was profiled in a study of T cells in Graves' hyperthyroidism and ophthalmopathy. This clonotype appeared a few times. Ophthalmopathy patients had moderate-to-severe active disease, CAS ≥3, NOSPECS ≥4, and disease duration under 3 months. TCR beta CDR3 regions were amplified from RNA transcripts. An initial round of RT-PCR targeting the TCR CDR3 relied on the HTBI primer set. In TCRdb, the multiplex PCR reads were re-called with MiXCR into one record per CDR3 protein. Altogether about 600,000 distinct CDR3 sequences are present, about a sixth being singletons, with the ten largest covering 3% to 4%. This TCR came from a middle-aged woman with Graves' ophthalmopathy. The sample consisted of blood.

CDR3 sequence: CASSLAGRATEAFF. CDR3 in DNA: TGTGCCAGCAGCTTAGCGGGCAGGGCCACTGAAGCTTTCTTT. V is TRBV7-6 and J is TRBJ1-1, with a tentative D call TRBD1 (5 bases). There are 14 residues in the CDR3. V lost 0 bases and J lost 4, with 9 bases in between. Germline V lookup: CDR1 SGHVS, CDR2 FNYEAQ.